Following are 13 T cell receptor beta chains from one sample sequenced in a study of early T cells in non-severe SARS-CoV-2 infection. Each CDR3 protein gets one entry after TCRdb re-called the 5' RACE reads with MiXCR. The table records about 33,000 distinct CDR3 sequences, 4% to 5% of them present only once. The sequenced material came from whole blood. The receptors come from an adult who was a healthcare worker with PCR-confirmed SARS-CoV-2 infection or an uninfected control (not recorded which).

This clonotype was seen at least ten times. The chain recombines TRBV20-1 with TRBJ2-3; D is unclear. CDR1 is DFQATT and CDR2 is SNEGSKA in the germline V gene (reference sequence). With 6 bases removed from V and 0 bases from J, the gap between germline ends came to 13 bases. CDR3 length equals 14 residues. The CDR3 DNA reads TGCAGTGCCCCTACCCCCACTAGCACAGATACGCAGTATTTT. It yields the protein CSAPTPTSTDTQYF.

This clonotype was seen a few times. The rearrangement joins TRBV12-3 or TRBV12-4 to TRBJ2-4, with no clear D. The CDR3 covers 15 residues. Trimming removed 5 bases at V and 3 bases at J, with 14 bases between. The CDR3 DNA sequence: TGTGCCAGCAGTCCAAGTAACCCAGGCAAAAACATTCAGTACTTC. It is translated as CASSPSNPGKNIQYF.

In this sample, this clonotype turned up many times. The CDR3 spells CAWNVAGEQYF. In DNA form, the CDR3 reads TGTGCCTGGAATGTGGCTGGCGAGCAGTACTTC. J is TRBJ2-7 and V is TRBV30; D gene uncertain. V was shortened by 4 bases and J by 6 bases, with 10 bases between the two germline ends. The CDR3 runs 11 residues. CDR1 and CDR2 from the germline V gene are GTSNPN and SVGIG (reference sequence).

This clonotype was seen ten or more times. V gene TRBV5-4 combines with J gene TRBJ1-1, with a possible D match to TRBD1 (6 bases). V gave up 3 bases and J gave up 7 bases, with 13 bases separating them. Germline CDR1 reads SGHNT; CDR2 reads YYREEE (reference sequence). The CDR3 covers 13 residues. The CDR3 sequence: CASSSGDKYEAFF. For the CDR3, the DNA is TGTGCCAGCAGCTCTGGGGACAAGTATGAAGCTTTCTTT. Full variable domain (missing parts from reference TRBV5-4 and TRBJ1-1): ETGVTQSPTHLIKTRGQQVTLRCSSQSGHNTVSWYQQALGQGPQFIFQYYREEENGRGNFPPRFSGLQFPNYSSELNVNALELDDSALYLCASSSGDKYEAFFGQGTRLTVV.

This clonotype was observed many times. The chain uses TRBV11-2 and TRBJ2-5, with D perhaps matching TRBD1 (6 bases). The CDR3 covers 15 residues. V dropped 5 bases and J dropped 2 bases, with 15 bases sitting between them. From germline, CDR1 is SGHAT and CDR2 FQNNGV. This chain's CDR3 is CASSPTGTLQETQYF. CDR3 nucleotides: TGTGCCAGCAGCCCCACAGGGACCCTACAAGAGACCCAGTACTTC. The complete variable domain, with remaining parts taken from reference TRBV11-2 and TRBJ2-5, reads EAGVAQSPRYKIIEKRQSVAFWCNPISGHATLYWYQQILGQGPKLLIQFQNNGVVDDSQLPKDRFSAERLKGVDSTLKIQPAKLEDSAVYLCASSPTGTLQETQYFGPGTRLLVL.

The CDR3 DNA reads as TGCAGTGCGGGGGACGGCGCAACTAATGAAAAACTGTTTTTT. Translation gives CSAGDGATNEKLFF. The gene calls are TRBV20-1 and TRBJ1-4; possibly TRBD1 for D (5 bases). V lost 6 bases to trimming and J lost 0 bases, with 11 bases between them. The CDR3 consists of 14 residues. Germline V gene lookup returns CDR1 DFQATT and CDR2 SNEGSKA (reference sequence).

This clonotype was observed a handful of times. The chain recombines TRBV20-1 with TRBJ1-3, with TRBD1 identical over 8 bases. V lost 2 bases, J lost 0 bases, and 15 bases stayed unmatched. The CDR3 runs 19 residues. Germline V gives CDR1 DFQATT, CDR2 SNEGSKA (reference sequence). The CDR3 bases are TGCAGTGCTAGAAAACCGGGACAGGTATTCCCCTTCTCTGGAAACACCATATATTTT. Translated: CSARKPGQVFPFSGNTIYF.

This clonotype has ten or more counts. This chain connects TRBV12-3 or TRBV12-4 to TRBJ2-3; TRBD1 is a possible D gene (5 bases). V was clipped by 10 bases and J by 4 bases, with 12 bases between them. This CDR3 has 12 residues. CDR3 nucleotides: TGTGCCACTTCGTCAGGGCCAGATACGCAGTATTTT. Amino acids: CATSSGPDTQYF.

V and J are TRBV7-2 and TRBJ2-7; maybe TRBD2 (5 bases). The germline V gene has CDR1 SGHTA and CDR2 FQGNSA. This CDR3 contains 13 residues. Deletions cut 2 bases from V and 3 bases from J, with 8 bases between. In DNA, the CDR3 is TGTGCCAGCAGCTTAATCCGGGACTACGAGCAGTACTTC. Translated: CASSLIRDYEQYF.

V usage is TRBV9 and J usage is TRBJ2-5, with TRBD2 matching 9 bases. The CDR3 runs to 15 residues. Germline CDR1 and CDR2: SGDLS and YYNGEE. Losses at the gene ends were 5 bases for V and 2 bases for J; bases not matched to a gene: 7. The CDR3 coding sequence is TGTGCCAGCAGTGTTAGCGGGGGACCTCAAGAGACCCAGTACTTC. It is translated as CASSVSGGPQETQYF.

This clonotype has ten or more counts. The V call is TRBV4-3, the J call TRBJ1-1; no reliable D call. Between the trimmed V and J ends, which lost 1 base and 4 bases, there was a span of 7 bases. The V gene's germline CDR1 is LGHNA and CDR2 YSLEER. This CDR3 comprises 13 residues. CDR3 coding DNA: TGCGCCAGCAGCCAAGGGTTAAGCACTGAAGCTTTCTTT. Protein: CASSQGLSTEAFF.

This clonotype came up many times. This chain joins TRBV12-3 or TRBV12-4 and TRBJ2-3; TRBD2 might be the D (5 bases). The V end lost 5 bases, the J end lost 0 bases, and 18 bases lay between the germline ends. CDR3 length equals 17 residues. The CDR3 protein is CASSPGTRRPSTDTQYF. Written as DNA, the CDR3 is TGTGCCAGCAGTCCAGGTACTAGGAGGCCTAGCACAGATACGCAGTATTTT.

This chain connects TRBV15 to TRBJ2-1; 12 bases align to TRBD2. With V trimmed by 1 base and J by 2 bases, 3 bases remained unmatched. This CDR3 comprises 17 residues. Per germline, CDR1 LNHNV and CDR2 YYDKDF (reference sequence). The CDR3 region is CATSRGASGGAYNEQFF. The DNA for the CDR3 is TGTGCCACCAGCAGAGGGGCTAGCGGGGGGGCCTACAATGAGCAGTTCTTC.